These 20 T cell receptor beta chains were sequenced from one sample in a study of tumor-infiltrating lymphocytes in primary liver carcinoma. Extraction of RNA together with DNA used roughly 18-32 mg of unsorted bulk tissue. TCR beta cDNA was reverse-transcribed from about 500 ng of total RNA. The reaction used a constant-region primer and ProtoScript II reverse transcriptase. Nested multiplex PCR, run for three rounds with slightly modified ARM-PCR, yielded TCR beta libraries. The first two PCR rounds, around 11 cycles each, used TRBV1-TRBV30 forward primers and a C-beta reverse primer. TCRdb redid the calling of the multiplex PCR reads with MiXCR, one entry per CDR3 protein. The repertoire consists of 100,000 or so distinct CDR3 sequences, with around two thirds occurring once and the leading ten covering 10% to 15%. Sequenced sample: liver tumor tissue from sampling region 2. Subset reported: tumor region T2, inferior pole. The receptors come from a woman aged 60-70 years with primary liver carcinoma and hepatitis B virus infection.

A remark on this clonotype: The CDR3 carries no conserved terminal phenylalanine or tryptophan, so it likely arises from a read error. The rearrangement links TRBV6-2 or TRBV6-3 to TRBJ2-7; D gene ambiguous. The CDR3 is made up of 13 amino acids. V was cut by 0 bases and J by 4 bases, with 7 bases left in between. Germline assignment: CDR1 MNHEY and CDR2 SVGEGT. The DNA for the CDR3 is TGTGCCAGCAGTTACTCGCCAGCTTACGAGCAGTACCTC. Translated: CASSYSPAYEQYL.

About this clonotype itself: The junction shows a germline mismatch at one end, possibly a read error. The CDR3 nucleotides read TGTGCCAACAGTGAAAGGGCTACAGGAGCTAACTACGGCTACACCTTC. Protein: CANSERATGANYGYTF. This chain uses TRBV6-1 with TRBJ1-2, with a tentative D call TRBD1 (5 bases). This CDR3 has 16 residues. Germline V gives CDR1 MNHNS, CDR2 SASEGT.

This clonotype has a single count. A single base separates this from a much larger clone, so it may be a read error. The chain couples TRBV28 to TRBJ2-7, with 10 bases matching TRBD1. With 5 bases clipped from V and 3 bases from J, the junction kept 7 bases outside the gene matches. The CDR3 totals 15 residues. Germline V gene lookup returns CDR1 MDHEN and CDR2 SYDVKM. The CDR3 DNA sequence: TGTGCCAGCAGTCTTGCCGGGACAGGGGACTACGAGCAGTACTTC. It translates to CASSLAGTGDYEQYF.

The V gene is TRBV28, the J gene TRBJ2-1; no firm D call. Germline CDR1 reads MDHEN; CDR2 reads SYDVKM. CDR3 length: 16 residues. The V gene lost 5 bases and the J gene lost 1 base, with 15 bases spanning the gap. In DNA form, the CDR3 reads TGTGCCAGCAGTCCACTCGAGGCGGCATCCTACAATGAGCAGTTCTTC. It encodes CASSPLEAASYNEQFF.

As concerns this clonotype: The CDR3 end shows no conserved phenylalanine or tryptophan, and so a read error is likely. The chain carries TRBV4-2 and TRBJ2-7; TRBD2 aligns across 13 bases. This CDR3 is built from 15 residues. From germline, CDR1 is LGHNA and CDR2 YNFKEQ. CDR3 DNA: TGTACCAGCAGCCTTGGACTAGCGGGAGCCTACGAGCAGTACTTG. Protein product: CTSSLGLAGAYEQYL.

The chain carries TRBV6-2 or TRBV6-3 and TRBJ2-1, with TRBD2 matching over 11 bases. Trimming removed 7 bases from V and 8 bases from J; junction bases left unmatched: 16. This CDR3 comprises 17 residues. The germline V gene has CDR1 MNHEY and CDR2 SVGEGT. The CDR3 DNA is TGTGCCAGCAATAGGAATCTAGCGGGAGGTCTTTACGATGAGCAGTTCTTC. This encodes CASNRNLAGGLYDEQFF.

This clonotype was seen more than once but under ten times. The chain is built from TRBV11-2 and TRBJ2-1; TRBD2 matches 7 bases. V trimming: 3 bases; J trimming: 4 bases; junction bases outside the gene matches: 6. The CDR3 sequence is 15 residues long. Germline V lookup: CDR1 SGHAT, CDR2 FQNNGV. CDR3 sequence reads: CASSLSREGYNEQFF. The CDR3 region has the DNA TGTGCCAGCAGCTTGTCGAGGGAGGGGTACAATGAGCAGTTCTTC. Based on the CDR3 plus reference TRBV11-2 and TRBJ2-1, the full variable domain is EAGVAQSPRYKIIEKRQSVAFWCNPISGHATLYWYQQILGQGPKLLIQFQNNGVVDDSQLPKDRFSAERLKGVDSTLKIQPAKLEDSAVYLCASSLSREGYNEQFFGPGTRLTVL.

On this clonotype: No conserved phenylalanine or tryptophan ends this CDR3, so it is likely a read error. It is unclear where the CDR3 begins or ends on the DNA, so no DNA is shown, and the CDR3 is as TCRdb lists it. The chain is built from TRBV11-2 and TRBJ2-7; the tabulated D call, TRBD2, remains unverified against the DNA. CDR1 SGHAT and CDR2 FQNNGV come from the germline V gene. The CDR3 is 18 amino acids long, termini counted. The CDR3 reads CASSLSVSLAGVSYEQCL.

This clonotype was counted a single time. At one end the junction does not follow the germline gene, possibly because of a read error. This chain links TRBV28 with TRBJ2-7; D possibly corresponds to TRBD1 (6 bases). CDR1 MDHEN and CDR2 SYDVKM come from the germline V gene. The CDR3 covers 14 residues. CDR3 sequence: CASSSGGGLYEKYF. The CDR3 DNA reads TGTGCCAGCAGTTCTGGGGGCGGCCTCTACGAGAAGTACTTC.

On this clonotype: As the CDR3 is not closed by the conserved phenylalanine or tryptophan, this likely results from a read error. The chain couples TRBV7-9 to TRBJ2-2; the match to TRBD2 covers 12 bases. Germline V gene data show CDR1 as SEHNR and CDR2 as FQNEAQ (reference sequence). The CDR3 totals 17 residues. The CDR3 DNA reads as TGTGCCGGCAGGCGAGAGACTAGCGGGAGCACCACCGGGGAGCTGTTTTCT. Its protein product is CAGRRETSGSTTGELFS.

Concerning this clonotype: One end of the junction is discordant with germline, which a read error may explain. The V and J genes are TRBV11-2 and TRBJ2-2; weak D call: TRBD2 (6 bases). The CDR3 is 15 residues long. CDR1 SGHAT and CDR2 FQNNGV come from the germline V gene. CDR3 nucleotide sequence: TGTGCCAGGAGCTGGGGGGATCCGGACACCAGGGAGCTCTTTTTT. Translating it yields CARSWGDPDTRELFF.

The chain couples TRBV11-3 to TRBJ2-2; D not certain. CDR3 length equals 13 residues. Germline values: CDR1 SGHNT, CDR2 YENEEA. V was pared by 5 bases and J by 5 bases, with 9 bases between. CDR3 region: CASSIPATGELFF. DNA of the CDR3: TGTGCCAGCAGCATTCCTGCAACCGGGGAGCTGTTTTTT.

As concerns this clonotype: It is likely a read error, because the conserved phenylalanine at the end of the CDR3 is missing. The V call is TRBV11-2, the J call TRBJ2-1; D is uncertain. Germline CDR1 reads SGHAT; CDR2 reads FQNNGV. There are 16 residues in the CDR3. V was cut by 5 bases and J by 6 bases, with 20 bases left in between. CDR3 sequence reads: CASSQPNPEVANEQFL. As DNA, the CDR3 is TGTGCCAGCAGCCAACCAAACCCCGAGGTTGCCAATGAGCAGTTCCTC.

With respect to this clonotype: A junction end diverges from the germline sequence, so it may reflect a read error. The chain carries TRBV29-1 and TRBJ1-4, with D possibly matching TRBD1 (6 bases). CDR1 is SQVTM and CDR2 is ANQGSEA in the germline V gene. CDR3 length: 15 amino acids. This chain's CDR3 is CNVGQGSSTDEKLFF. The CDR3 DNA reads as TGCAACGTTGGGCAGGGGTCCTCAACTGATGAAAAACTGTTTTTT.

Worth noting for this clonotype: A read error may be the cause here, since a much bigger clone is one base away. No conserved phenylalanine or tryptophan is present at the end of the CDR3, so a read error is the likely explanation. The chain joins TRBV5-1 to TRBJ2-5; possibly TRBD1 or TRBD2 for D (6 bases each). V shed 0 bases and J shed 2 bases, with 14 bases lying between them. CDR3 size: 16 residues. Germline CDR1 and CDR2: SGHRS and YFSETQ. The CDR3 region is CASSLVRGTQQETQYL. CDR3 coding DNA: TGCGCCAGCAGCTTGGTCCGCGGGACACAACAAGAGACCCAGTACTTA.

On this clonotype: The conserved phenylalanine or tryptophan normally closing the CDR3 is absent here, so this likely arose from a read error. The chain links TRBV6-5 to TRBJ2-4; possible D gene TRBD1, 6 bases. V lost 9 bases and J lost 6, with 24 bases in between. The CDR3 has 16 residues. Germline V gene data show CDR1 as MNHEY and CDR2 as SVGAGI. The CDR3 reads CASSQNLDRVPNIQYL. CDR3 bases: TGTGCCAGTAGCCAAAACCTGGACAGAGTCCCAAACATTCAGTACCTC.

This clonotype was seen a few times. At one end, the junction sequence differs from germline, possibly due to a read error. The chain employs TRBV11-2 and TRBJ2-3, with 7 nucleotides matching TRBD2. CDR1 and CDR2 (germline): SGHAT, FQNNGV. The CDR3 totals 17 residues. CDR3 DNA: TGTACCAGCAGCTTGGGGGGACTAACGTACACGTCAGATATGCAGTATTTT. Encoded protein: CTSSLGGLTYTSDMQYF.

With regard to this clonotype: The junction shows a germline mismatch at one end, possibly a read error. The chain recombines TRBV5-6 with TRBJ2-3; TRBD1 agrees at 10 bases. CDR3 length equals 16 residues. Germline V lookup: CDR1 SGHDT, CDR2 YYEEEE. The CDR3 nucleotides read TGTGCCAACAGCAGACAGGGGGCGGCCTTCACAGATGCGCAGTATTTT. Translation: CANSRQGAAFTDAQYF.

In this sample, this clonotype turned up many times. The CDR3 protein is CASRKTGRNQPQHF. CDR3 in DNA: TGTGCCAGCAGAAAGACAGGGAGGAATCAGCCCCAGCATTTT. This chain links TRBV6-5 with TRBJ1-5, with 7 bases fitting TRBD1. There are 14 residues in the CDR3. The germline V gene encodes CDR1 MNHEY and CDR2 SVGAGI. V trimming: 6 bases; J trimming: 4 bases; junction bases outside the gene matches: 6.

Points on this clonotype: This may stem from a read error, because a much larger clone lies one nucleotide away. The chain employs TRBV5-1 and TRBJ1-2; the D is unclear. Germline CDR1 and CDR2: SGHRS and YFSETQ. Trimming cost V 0 bases and J 2 bases, with 11 bases left between them. The CDR3 runs 15 residues. In DNA form, the CDR3 reads TGCGCCAGCAGCTTGGACCGGGGTATCAACTATGGCTACACCTTC. It translates to CASSLDRGINYGYTF.